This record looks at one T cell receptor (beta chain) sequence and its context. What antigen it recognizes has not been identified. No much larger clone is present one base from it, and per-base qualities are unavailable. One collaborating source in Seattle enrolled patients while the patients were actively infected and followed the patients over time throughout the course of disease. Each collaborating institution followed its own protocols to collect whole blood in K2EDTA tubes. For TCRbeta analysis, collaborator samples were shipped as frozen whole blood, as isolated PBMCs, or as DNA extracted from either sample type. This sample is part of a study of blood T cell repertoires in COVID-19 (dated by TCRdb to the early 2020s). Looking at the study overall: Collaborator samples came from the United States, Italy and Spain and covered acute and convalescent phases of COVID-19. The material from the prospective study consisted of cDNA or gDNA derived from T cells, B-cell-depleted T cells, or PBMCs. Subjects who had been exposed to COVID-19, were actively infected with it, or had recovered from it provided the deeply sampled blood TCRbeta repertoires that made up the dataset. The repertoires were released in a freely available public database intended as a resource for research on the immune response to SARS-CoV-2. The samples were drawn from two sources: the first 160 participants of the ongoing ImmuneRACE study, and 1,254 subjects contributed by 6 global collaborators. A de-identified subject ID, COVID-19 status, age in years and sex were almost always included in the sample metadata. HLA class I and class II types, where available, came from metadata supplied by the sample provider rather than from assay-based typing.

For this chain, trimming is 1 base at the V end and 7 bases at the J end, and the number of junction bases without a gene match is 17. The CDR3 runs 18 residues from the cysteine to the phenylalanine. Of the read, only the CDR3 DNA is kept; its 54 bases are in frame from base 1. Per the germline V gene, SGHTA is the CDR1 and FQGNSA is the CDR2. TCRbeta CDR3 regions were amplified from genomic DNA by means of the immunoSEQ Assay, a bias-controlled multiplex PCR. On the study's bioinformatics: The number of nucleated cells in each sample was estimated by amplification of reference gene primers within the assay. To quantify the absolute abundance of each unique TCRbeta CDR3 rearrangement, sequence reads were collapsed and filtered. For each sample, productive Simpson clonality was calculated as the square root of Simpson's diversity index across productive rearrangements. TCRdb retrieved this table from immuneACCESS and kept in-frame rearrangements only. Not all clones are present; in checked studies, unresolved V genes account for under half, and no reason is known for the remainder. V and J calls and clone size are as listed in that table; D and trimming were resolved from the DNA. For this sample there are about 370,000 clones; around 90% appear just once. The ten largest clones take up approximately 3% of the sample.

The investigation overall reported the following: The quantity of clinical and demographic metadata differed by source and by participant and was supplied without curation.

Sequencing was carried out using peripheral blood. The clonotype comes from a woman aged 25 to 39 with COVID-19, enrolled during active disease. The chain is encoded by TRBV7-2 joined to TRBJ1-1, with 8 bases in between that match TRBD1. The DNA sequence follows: TGTGCCAGCAGCTTAGGGTCGAGGGCAGGGGGCGTTCATGGTGAAGCTTTCTTT. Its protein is CASSLGSRAGGVHGEAFF.